This is a list of T cell receptor beta chains from one sample in a study of T cell responses to AZD1222 COVID-19 vaccine. Repertoires were generated with immunoSEQ multiplex PCR, while TCRdb's copy carries only in-frame clones and drops some. The sample lists around 180,000 clones, approximately 90% occurring once. This specimen consisted of peripheral blood, obtained on day 0 of AZD1222 vaccination. Receptor source: an adult in good health. Each CDR3 is given with its conserved first and last residue. The order of the fields is clone size, V gene, J gene, D gene, CDR3 protein, CDR3 DNA. D genes are given only for firm matches. The size entry is marked missing in some rows and otherwise reads once, few, many or a size class.

clone size: .
V gene: TRBV16
J gene: TRBJ1-4
D gene: .
CDR3 protein: CASSPDRNVDEKLFF
CDR3 DNA: TGTGCCAGCAGCCCCGACAGAAATGTAGATGAAAAACTGTTTTTT

clone size: once
V gene: TRBV2
J gene: TRBJ2-1
D gene: .
CDR3 protein: CASSQTGNEQFF
CDR3 DNA: TGTGCCAGCAGCCAAACAGGGAATGAGCAGTTCTTC

clone size: .
V gene: TRBV7-9
J gene: TRBJ2-1
D gene: .
CDR3 protein: CASSFHNEQFF
CDR3 DNA: TGTGCCAGCAGCTTCCACAATGAGCAGTTCTTC

clone size: .
V gene: TRBV5-5
J gene: TRBJ2-2
D gene: TRBD2
CDR3 protein: CASSREGKGLAGAGTGELFF
CDR3 DNA: TGTGCCAGCAGCCGAGAGGGCAAGGGACTAGCGGGAGCGGGCACCGGGGAGCTGTTTTTT

clone size: once
V gene: TRBV6-6
J gene: TRBJ1-4
D gene: .
CDR3 protein: CASSVAGVTNEKLFF
CDR3 DNA: TGTGCCAGCAGTGTCGCCGGGGTCACTAATGAAAAACTGTTTTTT

clone size: .
V gene: TRBV2
J gene: TRBJ2-3
D gene: .
CDR3 protein: CASLLGTSFGTQYF
CDR3 DNA: TGTGCCAGCCTTCTTGGCACCTCCTTTGGTACGCAGTATTTT

clone size: .
V gene: TRBV10-2
J gene: TRBJ1-3
D gene: .
CDR3 protein: CASSDRGETGNTIYF
CDR3 DNA: TGCGCCAGCAGTGATCGGGGGGAGACTGGAAACACCATATATTTT

clone size: .
V gene: TRBV28
J gene: TRBJ2-2
D gene: .
CDR3 protein: CASSPTPFANTGELFF
CDR3 DNA: TGTGCCAGCAGCCCCACTCCGTTCGCGAACACCGGGGAGCTGTTTTTT

clone size: .
V gene: TRBV12-2
J gene: TRBJ1-5
D gene: .
CDR3 protein: CASRPRLGAGGSNQPQHF
CDR3 DNA: TGTGCAAGTCGTCCCCGGTTGGGGGCAGGGGGGAGCAATCAGCCCCAGCATTTT

clone size: .
V gene: TRBV28
J gene: TRBJ1-6
D gene: .
CDR3 protein: CASSLRQGGNSPLHF
CDR3 DNA: TGTGCCAGCAGTTTAAGGCAGGGAGGCAATTCACCCCTCCACTTT

clone size: few
V gene: TRBV7-9
J gene: TRBJ2-3
D gene: .
CDR3 protein: CASSFSQVGDTDTQYF
CDR3 DNA: TGTGCCAGCAGCTTTAGCCAGGTCGGGGACACAGATACGCAGTATTTT

clone size: .
V gene: TRBV6-5
J gene: TRBJ1-3
D gene: .
CDR3 protein: CATPPGDQGNTIYF
CDR3 DNA: TGTGCCACTCCGCCGGGAGATCAAGGAAACACCATATATTTT

clone size: .
V gene: TRBV7-2
J gene: TRBJ2-6
D gene: .
CDR3 protein: CASSSLFVGLAGANVLTF
CDR3 DNA: TGTGCCAGCAGCTCCCTTTTTGTGGGGCTGGCTGGGGCCAACGTCCTGACTTTC

clone size: .
V gene: TRBV11-2
J gene: TRBJ2-1
D gene: TRBD1
CDR3 protein: CASGRTGGVAREQFF
CDR3 DNA: TGTGCCAGCGGCCGGACAGGGGGCGTCGCTCGGGAGCAGTTCTTC

clone size: .
V gene: TRBV7-8
J gene: TRBJ1-1
D gene: TRBD1
CDR3 protein: CASSFSRDRRTLGIIAFF
CDR3 DNA: TGTGCCAGCAGCTTCTCCCGGGACAGGCGAACGTTGGGGATCATAGCTTTCTTT

clone size: .
V gene: TRBV4-3
J gene: TRBJ1-2
D gene: .
CDR3 protein: CASSQDPPGATNYGYTF
CDR3 DNA: TGCGCCAGCAGCCAAGACCCCCCGGGCGCAACTAACTATGGCTACACCTTC

clone size: .
V gene: TRBV5-1
J gene: TRBJ2-2
D gene: TRBD1
CDR3 protein: CASSFDGQGGSGELFF
CDR3 DNA: TGCGCCAGCAGCTTTGACGGACAGGGTGGGTCCGGGGAGCTGTTTTTT

clone size: .
V gene: TRBV7-9
J gene: TRBJ1-2
D gene: .
CDR3 protein: CASSLADSVGYTF
CDR3 DNA: TGTGCCAGCAGCTTAGCGGACTCGGTCGGCTACACCTTC

clone size: .
V gene: TRBV6-5
J gene: TRBJ2-1
D gene: .
CDR3 protein: CASSYSTLPRGNEQFF
CDR3 DNA: TGTGCCAGCAGTTACTCGACCCTCCCCCGGGGCAATGAGCAGTTCTTC

clone size: .
V gene: TRBV5-1
J gene: TRBJ2-7
D gene: .
CDR3 protein: CASSEDPTGNEQYF
CDR3 DNA: TGCGCCAGCAGCGAGGACCCTACGGGGAACGAGCAGTACTTC

clone size: .
V gene: TRBV19
J gene: TRBJ1-5
D gene: .
CDR3 protein: CASRIGFQPQHF
CDR3 DNA: TGTGCCAGTAGAATAGGGTTTCAGCCCCAGCATTTT

clone size: once
V gene: TRBV9
J gene: TRBJ1-2
D gene: TRBD1
CDR3 protein: CASSAGQGNSYGYTF
CDR3 DNA: TGTGCCAGCAGCGCGGGACAGGGCAACTCCTATGGCTACACCTTC

clone size: .
V gene: TRBV6-1
J gene: TRBJ2-7
D gene: TRBD1
CDR3 protein: CASSDPGQGGYEQYF
CDR3 DNA: TGTGCCAGCAGTGATCCGGGACAGGGGGGCTACGAGCAGTACTTC

clone size: .
V gene: TRBV25-1
J gene: TRBJ2-1
D gene: TRBD1
CDR3 protein: CASSDPGQGIYNEQFF
CDR3 DNA: TGTGCCAGCAGTGACCCGGGACAGGGGATATACAATGAGCAGTTCTTC

clone size: few
V gene: TRBV7-2
J gene: TRBJ1-1
D gene: TRBD1
CDR3 protein: CASSSQGDTEAFF
CDR3 DNA: TGTGCCAGCAGCTCACAGGGGGACACTGAAGCTTTCTTT

clone size: .
V gene: TRBV7-9
J gene: TRBJ2-7
D gene: TRBD1
CDR3 protein: CASSYPYRGPLTYEQYF
CDR3 DNA: TGTGCCAGCAGCTACCCCTACAGGGGCCCCTTAACCTACGAGCAGTACTTC

clone size: .
V gene: TRBV11-2
J gene: TRBJ2-7
D gene: .
CDR3 protein: CASSLAYYYEQYF
CDR3 DNA: TGTGCCAGCAGCTTAGCATATTACTACGAGCAGTACTTC

clone size: .
V gene: TRBV7-2
J gene: TRBJ2-7
D gene: TRBD1
CDR3 protein: CASSLEGRGTGSYEQYF
CDR3 DNA: TGTGCCAGCAGCTTAGAGGGAAGGGGGACAGGGAGCTACGAGCAGTACTTC

clone size: .
V gene: TRBV5-4
J gene: TRBJ2-7
D gene: .
CDR3 protein: CASSLVQEVEQYF
CDR3 DNA: TGTGCCAGCAGCTTAGTACAGGAGGTAGAGCAGTACTTC

clone size: .
V gene: TRBV6-1
J gene: TRBJ2-7
D gene: .
CDR3 protein: CASSESRQRGLF
CDR3 DNA: TGTGCCAGCAGTGAATCCCGCCAACGGGGTCTTTTC

clone size: once
V gene: TRBV9
J gene: TRBJ2-2
D gene: .
CDR3 protein: CASSVVQGQTGELFF
CDR3 DNA: TGTGCCAGCAGCGTAGTTCAGGGGCAAACCGGGGAGCTGTTTTTT

clone size: .
V gene: TRBV10-3
J gene: TRBJ2-1
D gene: .
CDR3 protein: CAITRDPGYNEQFF
CDR3 DNA: TGTGCCATCACTCGGGACCCGGGCTACAATGAGCAGTTCTTC

clone size: .
V gene: TRBV27
J gene: TRBJ2-3
D gene: TRBD2
CDR3 protein: CASSSLGLASTDTQYF
CDR3 DNA: TGTGCCAGCAGTTCCTTGGGACTAGCCAGCACAGATACGCAGTATTTT

clone size: few
V gene: TRBV6-1
J gene: TRBJ2-7
D gene: TRBD1
CDR3 protein: CASSALPGQESYEQYF
CDR3 DNA: TGTGCCAGCAGTGCTCTTCCGGGACAGGAGAGCTACGAGCAGTACTTC

clone size: .
V gene: TRBV10-3
J gene: TRBJ2-7
D gene: TRBD1
CDR3 protein: CAIRGTVSSSYEQYF
CDR3 DNA: TGTGCCATCAGGGGGACAGTTTCCTCCTCCTACGAGCAGTACTTC

clone size: .
V gene: TRBV7-9
J gene: TRBJ1-2
D gene: .
CDR3 protein: CASSLASQIYGYTF
CDR3 DNA: TGTGCCAGCAGCTTAGCGTCCCAAATCTATGGCTACACCTTC

clone size: .
V gene: TRBV20-1
J gene: TRBJ1-2
D gene: .
CDR3 protein: CSASPNYGYTF
CDR3 DNA: TGCAGTGCTAGTCCCAACTATGGCTACACCTTC

clone size: .
V gene: TRBV21-1
J gene: TRBJ1-2
D gene: .
CDR3 protein: CASSTRRGANYGYTF
CDR3 DNA: TGTGCCAGCAGCACCCGTCGAGGGGCTAACTATGGCTACACCTTC